Presented here are 31 T cell receptor beta chains from one specimen sequenced in a study of blood T cell repertoires in COVID-19. Measured with immunoSEQ multiplex PCR; TCRdb has only the in-frame clones, and not every one. This sample carries approximately 63,000 clones, about 90% of them seen once, and the ten largest clones take approximately 5%. Specimen: peripheral blood. The source of these receptors is a man older than 75 in a cohort sampled during active COVID-19.

The chain has TRBV9 and TRBJ2-3; 13 bases agree with TRBD2. This CDR3 region has 16 residues. Germline CDR1 and CDR2: SGDLS and YYNGEE. The junction had 6 bases not matched to a gene; V was cut back by 4 bases and J by 4 bases. The CDR3 protein is CASSQLAGGPADTQYF. CDR3 coding DNA: TGTGCCAGCAGCCAACTAGCGGGAGGGCCTGCAGATACGCAGTATTTT.

The chain has TRBV7-8 and TRBJ1-3, with 7 bases matching TRBD1. The germline V gene has CDR1 SGHVS and CDR2 FQNEAQ. The CDR3 length is 16 residues. Trimming took 0 bases from V and 4 from J; bases not matched to a gene: 6. In nucleotides, the CDR3 is TGTGCCAGCAGCTTAGCGGGGACAGTTACAGGAAACACCATATATTTT. It yields the protein CASSLAGTVTGNTIYF.

This clone has only a few counts. The chain combines TRBV5-6 with TRBJ2-7; D possibly corresponds to TRBD2 (6 bases). Germline-derived CDR1 and CDR2 are SGHDT and YYEEEE. This CDR3 region has 13 residues. V was trimmed by 3 bases and J by 5 bases, leaving 12 bases between them. CDR3 bases: TGTGCCAGCAGCTGGCTTGGGGGGAACGAGCAGTACTTC. This sequence encodes CASSWLGGNEQYF.

In this sample, this clone turned up once. The genes are TRBV18 and TRBJ2-2; D ambiguous. The CDR3 has 14 amino acids. The V end lost 1 base, the J end lost 3 bases, and 6 bases lay between the germline ends. The germline V gene encodes CDR1 KGHSH and CDR2 LQKENI. CDR3 amino acids: CASSPRGYTGELFF. CDR3 DNA sequence: TGTGCCAGCTCACCACGCGGTTACACCGGGGAGCTGTTTTTT.

V gene TRBV18 combines with J gene TRBJ2-3, with TRBD2 matching over 8 bases. With 2 bases clipped from V and 5 bases from J, the junction kept 3 bases outside the gene matches. The CDR3 sequence is 14 residues long. Per the germline V gene, CDR1 is KGHSH and CDR2 is LQKENI. The CDR3 sequence: CASSPTSGGDTQYF. In nucleotides, the CDR3 is TGTGCCAGCTCACCAACGAGCGGGGGAGATACGCAGTATTTT.

This rearrangement joins TRBV3-1 (or the pseudogene TRBV3-2) to TRBJ1-4; TRBD1 matches 7 bases. The CDR3 has 15 residues. Germline V CDR1 and CDR2: LGHDT, YNNKEL (reference sequence). V was clipped by 0 bases and J by 12 bases; unmatched bases: 10. CDR3 sequence reads: CASSQDRQGLGELFF. The CDR3 nucleotides are TGTGCCAGCAGCCAAGATCGACAGGGCTTGGGGGAACTGTTTTTT.

The rearrangement uses TRBV5-1 and TRBJ2-2; TRBD2 aligns across 12 bases. V shed 3 bases and J 1 base; nucleotides not matched to a gene: 1. Germline V lookup: CDR1 SGHRS, CDR2 YFSETQ. This CDR3 contains 16 residues. In DNA form, the CDR3 reads TGCGCCAGCAGCTCGACTAGCGGGGGGAACACCGGGGAGCTGTTTTTT. Its protein is CASSSTSGGNTGELFF.

The chain couples TRBV18 to TRBJ2-7; 9 positions match TRBD2. With 2 bases clipped from V and 0 bases from J, the junction kept 5 bases outside the gene matches. The germline gives CDR1 KGHSH, CDR2 LQKENI. CDR3 length: 16 amino acids. CDR3: CASSPNLAGSSYEQYF. CDR3 DNA: TGTGCCAGCTCACCAAACCTAGCGGGAAGCTCCTACGAGCAGTACTTC.

The chain couples TRBV5-1 to TRBJ2-1, with TRBD2 matching over 8 bases. Germline V lookup: CDR1 SGHRS, CDR2 YFSETQ. The ends lost 2 bases at V and 7 bases at J; junction bases unmatched: 5. The CDR3 is 14 amino acids. The CDR3 loop is CASSLTGTRNEQFF. In nucleotides, the CDR3 is TGCGCCAGCAGCTTAACCGGGACTAGGAATGAGCAGTTCTTC.

The chain recombines TRBV6-4 with TRBJ2-3, with D tentatively TRBD1 (5 bases). Per germline, CDR1 MRHNA and CDR2 SNTAGT. V lost 2 bases, J lost 1 base, and 7 bases lay in between. This CDR3 is built from 14 residues. The CDR3 region has the DNA TGTGCCAGCAGTGACAGGGGCGGCACAGATACGCAGTATTTT. This sequence encodes CASSDRGGTDTQYF.

V gene TRBV12-3 or TRBV12-4 combines with J gene TRBJ2-1, with TRBD1 identical over 9 bases. The CDR3 runs 13 residues. V shed 5 bases and J 7 bases; nucleotides not matched to a gene: 3. The CDR3 nucleotides are TGTGCCAGCAGTAGGGACAGGGAAAATGAGCAGTTCTTC. This encodes CASSRDRENEQFF.

The chain has TRBV29-1 and TRBJ1-2, with TRBD1 matching 8 bases. The CDR3 totals 14 residues. V was clipped by 6 bases and J by 2 bases; unmatched bases: 8. Germline CDR1 and CDR2: SQVTM and ANQGSEA. CDR3 sequence: CSVASGTGNYGYTF. The CDR3 nucleotides read TGCAGCGTGGCTTCCGGGACAGGCAACTATGGCTACACCTTC. Full variable domain (outside the CDR3, taken from reference TRBV29-1 and TRBJ1-2): SAVISQKPSRDICQRGTSLTIQCQVDSQVTMMFWYRQQPGQSLTLIATANQGSEATYESGFVIDKFPISRPNLTFSTLTVSNMSPEDSSIYLCSVASGTGNYGYTFGSGTRLTVV.

The chain links TRBV10-3 to TRBJ1-2; TRBD1 matches 11 bases. The CDR3 runs to 20 residues. V dropped 0 bases and J dropped 0; count of bases not matched to a gene: 12. CDR1 is ENHRY and CDR2 is SYGVKD in the germline V gene. CDR3 amino acids: CAISESKVRTGGGTNYGYTF. The DNA for the CDR3 is TGTGCCATCAGTGAGTCGAAAGTAAGGACAGGGGGCGGAACTAACTATGGCTACACCTTC.

This chain uses TRBV7-2 with TRBJ1-3; possible D gene TRBD1, 6 bases. The germline V gene encodes CDR1 SGHTA and CDR2 FQGNSA. The CDR3 runs to 16 residues. V lost 1 base and J 4 bases, leaving 14 bases between the germline ends. The DNA of the CDR3 is TGTGCCAGCAGCTTAGGACGGGTCGGGACAGGAAACACCATATATTTT. Protein product: CASSLGRVGTGNTIYF.

The chain joins TRBV6-5 to TRBJ2-5; 11 positions agree with TRBD1. The CDR3 sequence is 16 residues long. J was trimmed by 2 bases and V by 4 bases; bases with no gene match: 6. Germline assignment: CDR1 MNHEY and CDR2 SVGAGI. CDR3 residues: CASSSRTGGDQETQYF. Written as DNA, the CDR3 is TGTGCCAGCAGTTCCCGGACAGGGGGCGATCAAGAGACCCAGTACTTC.

The chain combines TRBV29-1 with TRBJ1-1; weak D call: TRBD1 (6 bases). This CDR3 spans 14 amino acids. Germline-derived CDR1 and CDR2 are SQVTM and ANQGSEA. Trimming took off 7 bases at V and 1 base at J, with 16 bases between the two ends. The CDR3 is CSGLRVTGNTEAFF. The DNA for the CDR3 is TGCAGCGGCCTTCGGGTGACAGGGAACACTGAAGCTTTCTTT.

The J gene is TRBJ2-7, the V gene TRBV5-8; no firm D call. The V end lost 1 base, the J end lost 3 bases, and 8 bases lay between the germline ends. CDR1 and CDR2 from the germline V gene are SGHTS and YDEGEE. This CDR3 has 13 residues. This chain's CDR3 is CASSLKPSYEQYF. CDR3 bases: TGTGCCAGCAGCTTGAAGCCAAGCTACGAGCAGTACTTC.

The chain recombines TRBV2 with TRBJ1-2; D may be TRBD1 (6 bases). The CDR3 spans 14 residues. Germline CDR1 SNHLY, CDR2 FYNNEI. The V end was cut by 8 bases, the J end by 2 bases, with 15 bases between. The CDR3 DNA follows: TGTGCCAGCGGTCGGACAGTACTAAACTATGGCTACACCTTC. This translates into CASGRTVLNYGYTF.

This chain links TRBV7-9 with TRBJ2-1, with no clear D. CDR1 SEHNR and CDR2 FQNEAQ come from the germline V gene (reference sequence). This CDR3 contains 14 residues. The V gene lost 5 bases and the J gene lost 4 bases, with 12 bases spanning the gap. CDR3 in amino acids: CASSVQPSYNEQFF. DNA for the CDR3: TGTGCCAGCAGCGTACAGCCCAGTTACAATGAGCAGTTCTTC.

The V call is TRBV7-2, the J call TRBJ2-6; maybe TRBD1 (5 bases). The length of the CDR3 is 15 residues. Trimming pared 8 bases from V and 0 bases from J, leaving 11 bases between. CDR1 is SGHTA and CDR2 is FQGNSA in the germline V gene. CDR3 nucleotide sequence: TGTGCCAGCCGAAGGGGCCCCTCTGGGGCCAACGTCCTGACTTTC. Protein product: CASRRGPSGANVLTF.

The chain couples TRBV30 to TRBJ2-5; 10 bases agree with TRBD2. The germline gives CDR1 GTSNPN, CDR2 SVGIG (reference sequence). This CDR3 is 15 amino acids long. The V segment lost 3 bases and the J segment 4 bases; nucleotides outside the gene matches: 8. The CDR3 spells CAWRITSGMGETQYF. For the CDR3, the DNA is TGTGCCTGGAGGATTACTAGCGGGATGGGAGAGACCCAGTACTTC.

V and J are TRBV5-1 and TRBJ1-4; D might be TRBD1 (5 bases). Trimming pared 4 bases from V and 8 bases from J, leaving 12 bases between. The CDR3 has 13 residues. The V gene's germline CDR1 is SGHRS and CDR2 YFSETQ. The CDR3 DNA follows: TGCGCCAGCAGCCAGGACAACGGCGAAAAACTGTTTTTT. Translated: CASSQDNGEKLFF.

The rearrangement uses TRBV5-4 and TRBJ2-3; 12 bases agree with TRBD1. The CDR3 spans 15 residues. V dropped 4 bases and J dropped 4; count of bases not matched to a gene: 4. Germline CDR1 SGHNT, CDR2 YYREEE (reference sequence). The CDR3 reads CASSAGQGAADTQYF. Written as DNA, the CDR3 is TGTGCCAGCAGCGCGGGACAGGGGGCCGCAGATACGCAGTATTTT.

The chain recombines TRBV29-1 with TRBJ2-2, with 7 bases lining up with TRBD1. This CDR3 comprises 14 residues. The J segment lost 5 bases and the V segment lost 4 bases, leaving 7 bases of the junction unmatched. Germline V gene data show CDR1 as SQVTM and CDR2 as ANQGSEA. CDR3 in amino acids: CSVARDRQTGELFF. In DNA form, the CDR3 reads TGCAGCGTTGCTCGGGACAGACAAACCGGGGAGCTGTTTTTT.

The rearrangement joins TRBV2 to TRBJ2-5, with TRBD2 matching 9 bases. This CDR3 is 14 amino acids long. With 5 bases clipped from V and 4 bases from J, the junction kept 5 bases outside the gene matches. Germline V gives CDR1 SNHLY, CDR2 FYNNEI. Here the CDR3 DNA reads TGTGCCAGCAGTTTAGCGGGAGCGGGAGAGACCCAGTACTTC. Translation: CASSLAGAGETQYF.

The rearrangement links TRBV18 to TRBJ2-1; D is ambiguous. V shed 3 bases and J shed 2 bases, with 11 bases lying between them. Germline assignment: CDR1 KGHSH and CDR2 LQKENI. CDR3 length: 15 residues. The CDR3 loop reads CASSPTVPPYNEQFF. Written as DNA, the CDR3 is TGTGCCAGCTCACCGACTGTTCCTCCCTACAATGAGCAGTTCTTC.

The gene calls are TRBV6-1 and TRBJ2-7, with 7 nucleotides matching TRBD2. Germline V lookup: CDR1 MNHNS, CDR2 SASEGT. This CDR3 is 16 amino acids long. V lost 0 bases, J lost 4 bases, and 9 bases stayed unmatched. CDR3: CASSEAVVAGIYEQYF. CDR3 DNA: TGTGCCAGCAGTGAAGCGGTGGTAGCGGGCATATACGAGCAGTACTTC.

This clone came up a few times. The chain joins TRBV4-2 to TRBJ2-2, with unresolved D. The V gene lost 2 bases and the J gene lost 3 bases, with 4 bases spanning the gap. This CDR3 contains 13 residues. From germline, CDR1 is LGHNA and CDR2 YNFKEQ. The CDR3 DNA reads TGTGCCAGCAGCCAACAGGACACCGGGGAGCTGTTTTTT. Its protein is CASSQQDTGELFF.

The rearrangement links TRBV6-2 or TRBV6-3 to TRBJ2-7, with TRBD2 matching over 11 bases. Germline V gives CDR1 MNHEY, CDR2 SVGEGT. With 1 base clipped from V and 4 bases from J, the junction kept 3 bases outside the gene matches. This CDR3 has 15 residues. CDR3 sequence: CASSYLAGGRYEQYF. The CDR3, as DNA: TGTGCCAGCAGTTACTTAGCGGGGGGGAGATACGAGCAGTACTTC.

The chain carries TRBV4-3 and TRBJ1-2; 7 positions match TRBD1. Germline lookup yields CDR1 LGHNA and CDR2 YSLEER. With 1 base clipped from V and 7 bases from J, the junction kept 9 bases outside the gene matches. The CDR3 spans 15 residues. Here the CDR3 reads CASSQGDSPLGGYTF. CDR3 in DNA: TGCGCCAGCAGCCAAGGGGACAGTCCCTTGGGTGGCTACACCTTC.

V and J are TRBV6-1 and TRBJ1-2; 8 nucleotides agree with TRBD1. The germline V gene encodes CDR1 MNHNS and CDR2 SASEGT. J was trimmed by 3 bases and V by 3 bases; bases with no gene match: 3. This CDR3 has 14 amino acids. This chain's CDR3 is CASSEVTGDYGYTF. In DNA, the CDR3 is TGTGCCAGCAGTGAGGTGACAGGGGACTATGGCTACACCTTC.